The 12 T cell receptor beta chains presented below share a single source sample, sequenced in a study of identical twins. Each CDR3 protein gets one entry after TCRdb re-called the 5' RACE reads with MiXCR. The sample has fewer than 900,000 distinct CDR3 sequences, over 15% seen once. These same records also appear under a second study, on T cells expressing NK-cell markers.

The sample was PBMCs. The receptors here all came from a woman aged 18-29 years in good health.

V and J are TRBV7-9 and TRBJ2-5; possibly TRBD1 for D (7 bases). Germline CDR1 and CDR2: SEHNR and FQNEAQ (reference sequence). The CDR3 consists of 15 residues. Between the trimmed V and J ends, which lost 5 bases and 6 bases, there was a span of 19 bases. The CDR3 nucleotides are TGTGCCAGCAGCCACTCGACAGGGACTCGGAAGACCCAGTACTTC. Translating it yields CASSHSTGTRKTQYF.

This clonotype was seen a handful of times. This chain joins TRBV6-5 and TRBJ1-1; 10 bases are shared with TRBD1. CDR1 MNHEY and CDR2 SVGAGI come from the germline V gene. The CDR3 is 12 amino acids. The junction had 6 bases not matched to a gene; V was cut back by 5 bases and J by 12 bases. The CDR3 region has the DNA TGTGCCAGCAGTAGCCGGGACAGGGGAACTTTCTTT. This gives the protein CASSSRDRGTFF.

The chain couples TRBV5-1 to TRBJ2-7, with a possible D match to TRBD1 (6 bases). V was pared by 4 bases and J by 1 base, with 12 bases between. CDR1 and CDR2 from the germline V gene are SGHRS and YFSETQ. The CDR3 is 14 residues long. The CDR3 DNA reads TGCGCCAGCAGCCAACGGACAGAGTCCTACGAGCAGTACTTC. It yields the protein CASSQRTESYEQYF.

The chain links TRBV7-2 to TRBJ2-3, with 7 bases that match TRBD2. The CDR3 totals 15 residues. Trimming removed 4 bases from V and 0 bases from J; junction bases left unmatched: 4. Germline CDR1 reads SGHTA; CDR2 reads FQGNSA. The CDR3 DNA sequence: TGTGCCAGCAGCTCAATAGCGGGCAGCACAGATACGCAGTATTTT. It specifies CASSSIAGSTDTQYF.

V and J are TRBV9 and TRBJ2-5; D is perhaps TRBD2 (7 bases). Per the germline V gene, CDR1 is SGDLS and CDR2 is YYNGEE. The CDR3 totals 15 residues. V lost 1 base and J 0 bases, leaving 10 bases between the germline ends. CDR3 protein: CASSVRGGDQETQYF. CDR3 nucleotides: TGTGCCAGCAGCGTAAGAGGGGGGGACCAAGAGACCCAGTACTTC.

This rearrangement joins TRBV7-2 to TRBJ2-7; D ambiguous. V was trimmed by 1 base and J by 6 bases, leaving 10 bases between them. CDR1 and CDR2 from the germline V gene are SGHTA and FQGNSA. The CDR3 covers 13 residues. CDR3: CASSLDRWVEQYF. The CDR3, as DNA: TGTGCCAGCAGCTTAGATAGGTGGGTCGAGCAGTACTTC.

The sample holds a few counts of this clonotype. This chain uses TRBV29-1 with TRBJ2-1, with D maybe TRBD2 (5 bases). The CDR3 loop spans 14 amino acids. Germline CDR1 is SQVTM and CDR2 is ANQGSEA. Deletions cut 5 bases from V and 3 bases from J, with 14 bases between. This chain's CDR3 is CSVLGGLLYNEQFF. The CDR3 region has the DNA TGCAGCGTTCTCGGCGGACTGCTCTACAATGAGCAGTTCTTC.

There are a few counts of this clonotype. This chain connects TRBV20-1 to TRBJ2-7; 8 positions agree with TRBD1. The CDR3 covers 14 residues. The germline CDR1 and CDR2 sequences are DFQATT and SNEGSKA (reference sequence). Trimming at V came to 0 bases and at J to 6 bases, leaving 7 bases not matched to a gene. DNA for the CDR3: TGCAGTGCTAGAGATCAGGGGGCGAAGGGCGAGCAGTACTTC. Protein product: CSARDQGAKGEQYF.

Regarding this clonotype: The junction shows a germline mismatch at one end, possibly a read error. The chain recombines TRBV20-1 with TRBJ2-2; either TRBD1 or TRBD2 may supply D (5 bases each). In germline, CDR1 is DFQATT, CDR2 SNEGSKA (reference sequence). This CDR3 spans 13 amino acids. The CDR3 DNA is TGCAGTACTAGGGGTCGTCATACCGGGGAGCTGTTTTTT. This gives the protein CSTRGRHTGELFF.

The chain has TRBV5-1 and TRBJ2-1, with D unclear. This CDR3 has 11 residues. Trimming cost V 4 bases and J 9 bases, with 8 bases left between them. Germline V gene sequence: CDR1 SGHRS, CDR2 YFSETQ. Here the CDR3 DNA reads TGCGCCAGCAGCGTAAGGAGTGAGCAGTTCTTC. This gives the protein CASSVRSEQFF.

This sequence joins TRBV7-9 and TRBJ2-5; weak D call: TRBD2 (5 bases). The germline V gene encodes CDR1 SEHNR and CDR2 FQNEAQ (reference sequence). The CDR3 is made up of 14 amino acids. V dropped 3 bases and J dropped 5 bases, with 13 bases sitting between them. CDR3 sequence: CASSLFGDGETQYF. CDR3 nucleotides: TGTGCCAGCAGCTTGTTCGGGGATGGCGAGACCCAGTACTTC. Full variable domain (rest looked up from reference TRBV7-9 and TRBJ2-5): DTGVSQNPRHKITKRGQNVTFRCDPISEHNRLYWYRQTLGQGPEFLTYFQNEAQLEKSRLLSDRFSAERPKGSFSTLEIQRTEQGDSAMYLCASSLFGDGETQYFGPGTRLLVL.

The chain combines TRBV4-3 with TRBJ2-7, with a tentative D call TRBD1 (6 bases). The germline V gene has CDR1 LGHNA and CDR2 YSLEER. This CDR3 has 15 amino acids. Trimming removed 4 bases at V and 6 bases at J, with 19 bases between. The CDR3 DNA reads as TGCGCCAGCAGCCCGACAGGCGTTGGTTCGGCCGAGCAGTACTTC. This codes for CASSPTGVGSAEQYF.